The 31 T cell receptor beta chains below all came from one sample that was sequenced in a study of shared clonotypes between healthy human individuals. TCRdb keeps only in-frame clones here, not all; method: immunoSEQ multiplex PCR. The sample shows over a million clones, roughly 96% of them seen only once. Source material: naive CD4+ T cells sorted from blood. Stated subset: CD45RA+ positively selected. The receptors shown here come from a man younger than 40 in good health.

The V call is TRBV6-1, the J call TRBJ2-1; the D gene is possibly TRBD1 (6 bases). Trimming removed 7 bases from V and 4 bases from J, with 14 bases in between. This CDR3 region has 14 residues. The germline V gene has CDR1 MNHNS and CDR2 SASEGT. The CDR3 loop reads CASTPGQPYNEQFF. The CDR3 DNA is TGTGCCAGCACCCCGGGACAACCATACAATGAGCAGTTCTTC.

The genes are TRBV28 and TRBJ1-1, with 7 bases matching TRBD1. Germline CDR1 reads MDHEN; CDR2 reads SYDVKM. V was pared by 6 bases and J by 6 bases, with 10 bases of the junction left unmatched. This CDR3 is 14 amino acids long. CDR3 loop: CASRTWTGRAEAFF. The CDR3 coding sequence is TGTGCCAGCAGAACCTGGACAGGTAGGGCTGAAGCTTTCTTT. The entire variable domain, with the rest obtained from reference TRBV28 and TRBJ1-1, is as follows: DVKVTQSSRYLVKRTGEKVFLECVQDMDHENMFWYRQDPGLGLRLIYFSYDVKMKEKGDIPEGYSVSREKKERFSLILESASTNQTSMYLCASRTWTGRAEAFFGQGTRLTVV.

This rearrangement joins TRBV11-2 to TRBJ2-7, with 9 positions matching TRBD1. V lost 5 bases to trimming and J lost 2 bases; unmatched junction nucleotides: 4. The CDR3 loop spans 14 amino acids. Germline V gene lookup returns CDR1 SGHAT and CDR2 FQNNGV. The CDR3 region is CASSKGQGPYEQYF. In DNA form, the CDR3 reads TGTGCCAGCAGCAAGGGACAGGGACCCTACGAGCAGTACTTC.

The genes are TRBV28 and TRBJ1-5; D uncertain. V lost 6 bases and J lost 0, with 18 bases in between. The CDR3 contains 17 residues. From germline, CDR1 is MDHEN and CDR2 SYDVKM. The CDR3 sequence is CASRQRDPLYSNQPQHF. CDR3 bases: TGTGCCAGCAGGCAACGGGATCCTCTATATAGCAATCAGCCCCAGCATTTT.

The CDR3 here is CASSLEVQGLDYGYTF. Here the CDR3 DNA reads TGTGCCAGCTCACTAGAAGTACAGGGCCTAGACTATGGCTACACCTTC. This chain joins TRBV18 and TRBJ1-2; a weak D match, TRBD1 (6 bases). The germline V and J ends were trimmed by 4 bases and 3 bases, with 18 bases remaining between them. CDR1 and CDR2 from the germline V gene are KGHSH and LQKENI. The CDR3 spans 16 residues.

V is TRBV7-6 and J is TRBJ2-3, with D possibly matching TRBD1 (6 bases). Germline CDR1 is SGHVS and CDR2 is FNYEAQ. The V end lost 1 base, the J end lost 4 bases, and 12 bases lay between the germline ends. The CDR3 runs to 15 residues. The chain's CDR3 is CASSLDTGSADTQYF. CDR3 bases: TGTGCCAGCAGCTTAGATACAGGGTCTGCAGATACGCAGTATTTT.

The V gene is TRBV4-3, the J gene TRBJ1-3, with D possibly being TRBD1 (5 bases). This CDR3 has 13 amino acids. Looked up from germline, CDR1 is LGHNA and CDR2 is YSLEER. The germline V and J ends were trimmed by 1 base and 4 bases, with 5 bases remaining between them. For the CDR3, the DNA is TGCGCCAGCAGCCAAGCAGGGGGAAACACCATATATTTT. This codes for CASSQAGGNTIYF.

J is TRBJ2-5 and V is TRBV10-3; TRBD1 matches 9 bases. CDR1 and CDR2 from the germline V gene are ENHRY and SYGVKD. With V trimmed by 2 bases and J by 2 bases, 3 bases remained unmatched. This CDR3 region has 15 residues. The CDR3 nucleotides are TGTGCCATCAGTGAGCAGGGGACAGGGCAAGAGACCCAGTACTTC. Its protein product is CAISEQGTGQETQYF.

The rearrangement joins TRBV19 to TRBJ1-1; D is unresolved. V lost 1 base, J lost 6 bases, and 15 bases lay in between. This CDR3 has 15 amino acids. The germline V gene has CDR1 LNHDA and CDR2 SQIVND (reference sequence). In nucleotides, the CDR3 is TGTGCCAGTAGTATAGTCCCCGGCCGGTTGGCTGAAGCTTTCTTT. Translation: CASSIVPGRLAEAFF.

The V and J genes are TRBV7-2 and TRBJ2-5; possibly TRBD1 for D (5 bases). V lost 4 bases, J lost 2 bases, and 17 bases lay in between. The CDR3 length is 16 residues. CDR1 SGHTA and CDR2 FQGNSA come from the germline V gene. CDR3 coding DNA: TGTGCCAGCAGCTCAGACCGTTGGACACGACAAGAGACCCAGTACTTC. It encodes CASSSDRWTRQETQYF.

The V call is TRBV7-9, the J call TRBJ1-5; the D gene is possibly TRBD1 (6 bases). V lost 1 base, J lost 10 bases, and 17 bases lay in between. The germline CDR1 and CDR2 sequences are SEHNR and FQNEAQ (reference sequence). This CDR3 has 15 amino acids. DNA for the CDR3: TGTGCCAGCAGCTTAGGCGGGGGCGCGGTCTTTCCCCAGCATTTT. This sequence encodes CASSLGGGAVFPQHF.

The genes are TRBV2 and TRBJ1-1; 7 positions agree with TRBD1. This CDR3 contains 14 residues. From germline, CDR1 is SNHLY and CDR2 FYNNEI. J lost 4 bases, V lost 6 bases, and 8 bases had no gene match. CDR3 region: CASSDREGGTEAFF. CDR3 nucleotide sequence: TGTGCCAGCAGCGACAGGGAGGGCGGCACTGAAGCTTTCTTT.

The chain couples TRBV21-1 to TRBJ1-2; the table names TRBD1, a call not compared with the DNA. TRBV21-1 is recorded as a pseudogene. This CDR3 region has 13 residues. DNA for the CDR3: TGTGCCAGCAGCCTCCGGGACAGGGAAGGCTACACCTTC. This gives the protein CASSLRDREGYTF.

This clone was seen just once. CDR3 sequence (DNA): TGTGCCAGCAGCTCGGACAGGGATAATCAGCCCCAGCATTTT. This gives the protein CASSSDRDNQPQHF. The chain combines TRBV7-2 with TRBJ1-5; 8 nucleotides align to TRBD1. CDR1 SGHTA and CDR2 FQGNSA come from the germline V gene. V lost 4 bases and J lost 4; bases outside the gene matches: 3. The CDR3 runs to 14 residues.

The genes are TRBV28 and TRBJ1-1, with unresolved D. The CDR3 consists of 13 residues. The germline V gene encodes CDR1 MDHEN and CDR2 SYDVKM. V was trimmed by 7 bases and J by 3 bases, leaving 12 bases between them. The DNA for the CDR3 is TGTGCCAGCACGGGGTTCTTGTACACTGAAGCTTTCTTT. Its translation is CASTGFLYTEAFF.

This chain uses TRBV13 with TRBJ1-2; 7 bases are shared with TRBD1. The V segment lost 0 bases and the J segment 2 bases; nucleotides outside the gene matches: 0. Per the germline V gene, CDR1 is PRHDT and CDR2 is FYEKMQ (reference sequence). The CDR3 runs to 14 residues. CDR3 nucleotide sequence: TGTGCCAGCAGCTTAGGGACAGGGAACTATGGCTACACCTTC. Encoded protein: CASSLGTGNYGYTF.

V is TRBV5-1 and J is TRBJ2-2; no clear D gene. This CDR3 contains 17 residues. V was cut by 4 bases and J by 5 bases, with 21 bases left in between. From germline, CDR1 is SGHRS and CDR2 YFSETQ. In DNA form, the CDR3 reads TGCGCCAGCAGCGTCGATCCGGGCCCCGCTAATACCGGGGAGCTGTTTTTT. Protein product: CASSVDPGPANTGELFF.

This chain joins TRBV7-2 and TRBJ2-5; 7 bases are shared with TRBD1. Germline CDR1 SGHTA, CDR2 FQGNSA. J lost 2 bases, V lost 3 bases, and 15 bases had no gene match. There are 18 residues in the CDR3. CDR3 DNA sequence: TGTGCCAGCAGCTTCGTTGGGACAGTCAGACAACTTCAAGAGACCCAGTACTTC. As protein: CASSFVGTVRQLQETQYF.

This sequence joins TRBV4-2 and TRBJ2-3, with 11 bases lining up with TRBD2. Trimming removed 4 bases from V and 5 bases from J; junction bases left unmatched: 8. There are 16 residues in the CDR3. The germline gives CDR1 LGHNA, CDR2 YNFKEQ. DNA for the CDR3: TGTGCCAGCAGCCCTAGCGGGAGGCCCGGGGGAGATACGCAGTATTTT. Residues: CASSPSGRPGGDTQYF.

The rearrangement uses TRBV5-1 and TRBJ1-1; D unclear. V was cut by 0 bases and J by 5 bases, with 11 bases left in between. The germline CDR1 and CDR2 sequences are SGHRS and YFSETQ. CDR3 length equals 14 residues. In DNA form, the CDR3 reads TGCGCCAGCAGCTTGGGGAGTGGGTGGACTGAAGCTTTCTTT. Translated: CASSLGSGWTEAFF.

The CDR3 nucleotides read TGTGCCAGCAGCCTCGGACAGGGACTCTCTGGGGCCAACGTCCTGACTTTC. It specifies CASSLGQGLSGANVLTF. The chain uses TRBV5-6 and TRBJ2-6; 8 bases match TRBD1. CDR3 size: 17 residues. V lost 4 bases to trimming and J lost 0 bases; unmatched junction nucleotides: 6. In germline, CDR1 is SGHDT, CDR2 YYEEEE.

This sequence joins TRBV9 and TRBJ1-1, with 8 bases that match TRBD1. Germline values: CDR1 SGDLS, CDR2 YYNGEE. The J segment lost 4 bases and the V segment lost 0 bases, leaving 5 bases of the junction unmatched. This CDR3 comprises 15 residues. Written as DNA, the CDR3 is TGTGCCAGCAGCGTAGTATCCCAGGGGGCCACTGAAGCTTTCTTT. Amino acids: CASSVVSQGATEAFF.

This clone was recorded only once. This chain joins TRBV5-1 and TRBJ1-4; D is perhaps TRBD1 (6 bases). The CDR3 runs 16 residues. Germline V gene lookup returns CDR1 SGHRS and CDR2 YFSETQ. Trimming left V 7 bases short and J 1 base short, with 17 bases between. In DNA form, the CDR3 reads TGCGCCAGCCAACATCTGGAAGGGGGAACTAATGAAAAACTGTTTTTT. It is translated as CASQHLEGGTNEKLFF.

This clone showed up just a few times. The chain employs TRBV28 and TRBJ1-5; D is uncertain. Trimming removed 8 bases from V and 3 bases from J, with 14 bases in between. This CDR3 is built from 14 residues. Germline-derived CDR1 and CDR2 are MDHEN and SYDVKM. CDR3 amino acids: CASLYRESNQPQHF. The CDR3 nucleotides are TGTGCCAGCCTGTACCGGGAGTCCAATCAGCCCCAGCATTTT.

The chain links TRBV9 to TRBJ2-3, with a tentative D call TRBD2 (6 bases). CDR1 and CDR2 (germline): SGDLS, YYNGEE. CDR3 length equals 17 residues. Trimming removed 0 bases at V and 0 bases at J, with 14 bases between. CDR3 nucleotides: TGTGCCAGCAGCGTAGAGGGCGGGACGCTGAGCACAGATACGCAGTATTTT. Translation gives CASSVEGGTLSTDTQYF.

The genes are TRBV4-3 and TRBJ2-3; 9 bases fit TRBD2. The CDR3 spans 16 residues. V shed 1 base and J 4 bases; nucleotides not matched to a gene: 6. CDR1 and CDR2 (germline): LGHNA, YSLEER. Here the CDR3 DNA reads TGCGCCAGCAGCCAAGTGGAGCGGGAGGTTCCAGATACGCAGTATTTT. This encodes CASSQVEREVPDTQYF.

The genes are TRBV29-1 and TRBJ2-3, with 13 bases aligning to TRBD2. Looked up from germline, CDR1 is SQVTM and CDR2 is ANQGSEA. This CDR3 contains 16 residues. V lost 3 bases to trimming and J lost 1 base; unmatched junction nucleotides: 4. CDR3 loop: CSVETSGRSGTDTQYF. The CDR3 nucleotides read TGCAGCGTTGAGACTAGCGGGAGGTCGGGCACAGATACGCAGTATTTT.

The J gene is TRBJ2-7, the V gene TRBV5-1; D not certain. The CDR3 runs to 15 residues. CDR1 and CDR2 from the germline V gene are SGHRS and YFSETQ. Trimming took off 6 bases at V and 3 bases at J, with 19 bases between the two ends. CDR3 sequence: CASTLGGNLDYEQYF. DNA for the CDR3: TGCGCCAGCACCCTAGGTGGGAACTTAGACTACGAGCAGTACTTC.

The chain carries TRBV7-9 and TRBJ2-1; no clear D gene. V lost 5 bases to trimming and J lost 5 bases, with 16 bases between them. Germline V gene data show CDR1 as SEHNR and CDR2 as FQNEAQ (reference sequence). The CDR3 runs 15 residues. The CDR3 here is CASSTLLGRNNEQFF. DNA for the CDR3: TGTGCCAGCAGCACCCTCCTCGGGCGAAACAATGAGCAGTTCTTC.

Concerning this clone itself: At the DNA level, this CDR3 is encoded by other sequences in the same sample as well. The chain carries TRBV5-4 and TRBJ2-7, with D possibly TRBD1 on 7 matching bases. The CDR3 covers 17 residues. CDR1 is SGHNT, CDR2 YYREEE, per germline (reference sequence). V was shortened by 8 bases and J by 0 bases, with 24 bases between the two germline ends. In DNA form, the CDR3 reads TGTGCCAGTAGACGGGACAGTAGCGGCAGATCCTCCTACGAGCAGTACTTC. It encodes CASRRDSSGRSSYEQYF.

The CDR3 region is CASSFAGGGGSYNEQFF. In DNA form, the CDR3 reads TGTGCCAGCAGTTTTGCCGGAGGAGGGGGATCCTACAATGAGCAGTTCTTC. The rearrangement uses TRBV28 and TRBJ2-1; perhaps D is TRBD1 or TRBD2 (6 bases each). Looked up from germline, CDR1 is MDHEN and CDR2 is SYDVKM. Trimming stripped 3 bases from V and 1 base from J, with 16 bases between. This CDR3 has 17 amino acids. Full variable domain (rest looked up from reference TRBV28 and TRBJ2-1): DVKVTQSSRYLVKRTGEKVFLECVQDMDHENMFWYRQDPGLGLRLIYFSYDVKMKEKGDIPEGYSVSREKKERFSLILESASTNQTSMYLCASSFAGGGGSYNEQFFGPGTRLTVL.